A single sample gave rise to the 27 T cell receptor beta chains below, sequenced in a study of vaccination and CD4 T cells after COVID-19. Treatment indicated: approximately nine-day PBMC culture with coronavirus spike peptide pools or control peptides (ViraFEST assay). Sequencing of the DNA from cultured CD4+ T cells was carried out with the Oncomine TCR Beta short-read assay. TCRdb fed the PCR reads into MiXCR, producing one record per CDR3 protein. The data show fewer than 15,000 distinct CDR3 sequences, with 74% seen just once and roughly 8.2% held by the top ten. These receptors' targets are unknown. Sequenced here: CD4+ T cells from blood, cultured in vitro, sampled after SARS-CoV-2 vaccination. All receptors derive from a human donor who received a COVID-19 vaccine.

The chain combines TRBV24-1 with TRBJ1-3; no clear D gene. V lost 4 bases, J lost 3 bases, and 3 bases lay in between. Germline V gene sequence: CDR1 KGHDR, CDR2 SFDVKD. CDR3 length: 12 residues. The CDR3 DNA reads as TGTGCCACCAGTGACCATGGAAACACCATATATTTT. Encoded protein: CATSDHGNTIYF.

This clonotype is medium-sized (0.01 to 0.1%) by share. The V call is TRBV7-9, the J call TRBJ1-4; D is ambiguous. Trimming cost V 5 bases and J 7 bases, with 17 bases left between them. Germline lookup yields CDR1 SEHNR and CDR2 FQNEAQ (reference sequence). CDR3 length: 15 residues. The CDR3, as DNA: TGTGCCAGCAGCCCTACGCCGATCCTGGGTGAAAAACTGTTTTTT. Protein product: CASSPTPILGEKLFF.

The chain couples TRBV7-8 to TRBJ2-3; D not certain. Germline loops: CDR1 SGHVS, CDR2 FQNEAQ. The length of the CDR3 is 12 residues. Trimming shortened V by 4 bases and J by 3 bases, and 5 bases separated the two germline ends. The chain's CDR3 is CASSSGTDTQYF. CDR3 coding DNA: TGTGCCAGCAGCTCAGGAACAGATACGCAGTATTTT.

This sequence joins TRBV12-3 or TRBV12-4 and TRBJ2-2, with a weak D call TRBD2 (6 bases). The CDR3 totals 14 residues. Trimming removed 8 bases from V and 6 bases from J, with 16 bases in between. The CDR3 nucleotides are TGTGCCAGCCGGAAGGAGGGTAACGCCGGGGAGCTGTTTTTT. The encoded protein is CASRKEGNAGELFF.

This clonotype was observed once. The CDR3 sequence: CATRGDRSYEQYF. The DNA for the CDR3 is TGTGCCACCAGGGGGGACAGGTCCTACGAGCAGTACTTC. The chain couples TRBV24-1 to TRBJ2-7, with TRBD1 identical over 8 bases. The germline V gene encodes CDR1 KGHDR and CDR2 SFDVKD. J was trimmed by 1 base and V by 7 bases; bases with no gene match: 2. CDR3 length: 13 amino acids.

The J gene is TRBJ1-5, the V gene TRBV29-1; no clear D gene. The CDR3 covers 14 residues. Germline lookup yields CDR1 SQVTM and CDR2 ANQGSEA. Trimming shortened V by 4 bases and J by 0 bases, and 10 bases separated the two germline ends. CDR3 amino acids: CSVGGVNSNQPQHF. The CDR3 nucleotides read TGCAGCGTTGGCGGAGTTAATAGCAATCAGCCCCAGCATTTT. Full variable domain (outside the CDR3, taken from reference TRBV29-1 and TRBJ1-5): SAVISQKPSRDICQRGTSLTIQCQVDSQVTMMFWYRQQPGQSLTLIATANQGSEATYESGFVIDKFPISRPNLTFSTLTVSNMSPEDSSIYLCSVGGVNSNQPQHFGDGTRLSIL.

The chain joins TRBV29-1 to TRBJ2-5, with 8 positions matching TRBD1. Trimming cost V 6 bases and J 0 bases; bases outside gene matches: 3. This CDR3 is 13 amino acids long. Germline CDR1 is SQVTM and CDR2 is ANQGSEA. The chain's CDR3 is CSVGGQDQETQYF. The CDR3 DNA is TGCAGCGTGGGGGGACAGGACCAAGAGACCCAGTACTTC.

The V call is TRBV2, the J call TRBJ1-1; no definite D call. Trimming stripped 4 bases from V and 1 base from J, with 13 bases between. The CDR3 covers 15 residues. The germline V gene has CDR1 SNHLY and CDR2 FYNNEI. The CDR3 DNA follows: TGTGCCAGCAGTGCAAGTGGGCCTGAGAACACTGAAGCTTTCTTT. Its translation: CASSASGPENTEAFF.

This sequence joins TRBV7-9 and TRBJ1-1; D is ambiguous. CDR3 size: 11 residues. V was shortened by 1 base and J by 8 bases, with 5 bases between the two germline ends. Germline loops: CDR1 SEHNR, CDR2 FQNEAQ (reference sequence). The CDR3 coding sequence is TGTGCCAGCAGCTTAGTGGCAGAAGCTTTCTTT. Residues: CASSLVAEAFF.

This clonotype was seen more than once but under ten times. This CDR3 is CATSRARDRQGNTEAFF. The CDR3 DNA reads TGTGCCACCAGCAGAGCGAGGGACCGACAGGGGAATACTGAAGCTTTCTTT. The J gene is TRBJ1-1, the V gene TRBV15; 8 nucleotides line up with TRBD1. V shed 1 base and J 5 bases; nucleotides not matched to a gene: 12. This CDR3 region has 17 residues. Germline loops: CDR1 LNHNV, CDR2 YYDKDF (reference sequence).

By share, this clonotype ranks as medium-sized. The V call is TRBV24-1, the J call TRBJ1-5; D remains unclear. The CDR3 sequence is 15 residues long. From germline, CDR1 is KGHDR and CDR2 SFDVKD. The V end was cut by 0 bases, the J end by 11 bases, with 16 bases between. The CDR3 nucleotides read TGTGCCACCAGTGATTTGGTAGGGTTTCGCCGCGCCCAGCATTTT. Its protein is CATSDLVGFRRAQHF.

V and J are TRBV6-1 and TRBJ1-5, with D perhaps TRBD1 (5 bases). V dropped 5 bases and J dropped 1 base, with 18 bases sitting between them. The CDR3 has 17 amino acids. Germline V gene sequence: CDR1 MNHNS, CDR2 SASEGT. CDR3 in DNA: TGTGCCAGCAGTCCCACGATTGGGGGTGAAAGCAATCAGCCCCAGCATTTT. Translation gives CASSPTIGGESNQPQHF.

The chain employs TRBV6-5 and TRBJ1-5; D not certain. The CDR3 has 17 amino acids. With 0 bases removed from V and 3 bases from J, the gap between germline ends came to 15 bases. From germline, CDR1 is MNHEY and CDR2 SVGAGI. CDR3 region: CASSYSAGSSDNQPQHF. DNA of the CDR3: TGTGCCAGCAGTTACTCAGCAGGTAGTAGTGACAATCAGCCCCAGCATTTT.

The CDR3 sequence: CSAREPLGGGALETQYF. CDR3 nucleotide sequence: TGCAGTGCTAGAGAACCCTTAGGCGGGGGGGCCTTGGAGACCCAGTACTTC. This chain links TRBV20-1 with TRBJ2-5, with 9 bases identical to TRBD2. CDR3 length: 17 residues. V shed 0 bases, J shed 5 bases, and the junction held 13 bases outside the gene matches. Germline CDR1 is DFQATT and CDR2 is SNEGSKA (reference sequence).

This clonotype was detected only a few times. Here the CDR3 DNA reads TGTGCCAGCAGTAGCACGCGGGACGGGGATGAAAAACTGTTTTTT. Amino acids: CASSSTRDGDEKLFF. The genes are TRBV6-1 and TRBJ1-4; a weak D match, TRBD1 (5 bases). CDR1 MNHNS and CDR2 SASEGT come from the germline V gene. The ends were cut back, 5 bases at V and 6 bases at J, with 16 bases in the middle. The length of the CDR3 is 15 residues.

The rearrangement links TRBV19 to TRBJ2-3; 7 positions agree with TRBD1. The V segment lost 4 bases and the J segment 1 base; nucleotides outside the gene matches: 8. This CDR3 contains 16 residues. The germline gives CDR1 LNHDA, CDR2 SQIVND (reference sequence). CDR3 DNA sequence: TGTGCCAGTAGTACTTACAGGGGAGTGGGCACAGATACGCAGTATTTT. The encoded protein is CASSTYRGVGTDTQYF.

V and J are TRBV20-1 and TRBJ2-3, with 8 bases lining up with TRBD2. Per germline, CDR1 DFQATT and CDR2 SNEGSKA (reference sequence). V lost 6 bases, J lost 0 bases, and 11 bases stayed unmatched. This CDR3 is 16 amino acids long. CDR3 nucleotide sequence: TGCAGTGCCCCTCCGGCTAGCGGGTTAAGCACAGATACGCAGTATTTT. This codes for CSAPPASGLSTDTQYF.

V and J are TRBV7-2 and TRBJ2-3; TRBD2 aligns across 7 bases. Trimming took 5 bases from V and 3 from J; bases not matched to a gene: 5. The length of the CDR3 is 14 residues. CDR1 and CDR2 (germline): SGHTA, FQGNSA. The CDR3 DNA is TGTGCCAGCAGCCCCGAGCGGGGTACAGATACGCAGTATTTT. It specifies CASSPERGTDTQYF.

The gene calls are TRBV30 and TRBJ2-7, with D hard to call. The germline CDR1 and CDR2 sequences are GTSNPN and SVGIG (reference sequence). This CDR3 has 11 residues. Trimming removed 1 base at V and 7 bases at J, with 8 bases between. The CDR3 bases are TGTGCCTGGAGTGGCCGGTGGGAGCAGTACTTC. This translates into CAWSGRWEQYF.

This chain joins TRBV7-2 and TRBJ2-3; D ambiguous. Trimming took 5 bases from V and 3 from J, leaving 12 bases between them. The germline gives CDR1 SGHTA, CDR2 FQGNSA. The CDR3 is 14 residues long. This chain's CDR3 is CASSPFEETDTQYF. The CDR3, as DNA: TGTGCCAGCAGCCCGTTCGAGGAAACAGATACGCAGTATTTT.

The rearrangement joins TRBV7-2 to TRBJ1-2; 10 nucleotides match TRBD1. V lost 6 bases and J lost 4; bases outside the gene matches: 11. The CDR3 has 16 amino acids. The germline V gene encodes CDR1 SGHTA and CDR2 FQGNSA. CDR3 bases: TGTGCCAGCAGACGGACAGGGGGTACGATCGGCTATGGCTACACCTTC. Its protein product is CASRRTGGTIGYGYTF.

With respect to this clonotype: The junction does not match germline at one end; this may be a read error. V and J are TRBV6-1 and TRBJ1-6, with D unclear. The CDR3 totals 13 residues. CDR1 MNHNS and CDR2 SASEGT come from the germline V gene. In DNA, the CDR3 is TGCGCCGGGAAACGCGGTGTGAATTCACCCCTCCACTTT. Translation: CAGKRGVNSPLHF.

The rearrangement links TRBV6-1 to TRBJ1-5; 8 bases match TRBD1. The CDR3 loop spans 16 amino acids. Trimming cost V 1 base and J 9 bases; bases outside gene matches: 11. Per the germline V gene, CDR1 is MNHNS and CDR2 is SASEGT. CDR3 bases: TGTGCCAGCAGTGAAGTGTCAGGGGGCAGGGGAATGCCCCAGCATTTT. Translating gives CASSEVSGGRGMPQHF.

This clonotype was found a few times. V is TRBV2 and J is TRBJ1-2; possibly TRBD1 for D (5 bases). Germline V gives CDR1 SNHLY, CDR2 FYNNEI. V lost 6 bases and J lost 5, with 19 bases in between. The CDR3 runs to 15 residues. The CDR3 DNA reads TGTGCCAGCAGCGATCAGCGGGAGGGGTCATATGGCTACACCTTC. It specifies CASSDQREGSYGYTF.

With regard to this clonotype: Germline and junction disagree at one end, which may indicate a read error. The chain links TRBV2 to TRBJ1-1; 11 positions match TRBD1. The CDR3 length is 16 residues. Germline CDR1 and CDR2: SNHLY and FYNNEI. The CDR3 here is CANSEASGQGGAEAFF. In DNA, the CDR3 is TGTGCCAACAGTGAAGCCTCGGGACAGGGGGGGGCTGAAGCTTTCTTT.

This chain joins TRBV6-1 and TRBJ2-2; D not resolved. Germline CDR1 reads MNHNS; CDR2 reads SASEGT. V lost 6 bases and J lost 3, with 11 bases in between. There are 14 residues in the CDR3. The CDR3 protein is CASSPRTDTGELFF. The CDR3 DNA reads TGTGCCAGCAGCCCAAGGACGGACACCGGGGAGCTGTTTTTT.

The rearrangement uses TRBV10-3 and TRBJ1-5; D gene uncertain. CDR1 and CDR2 from the germline V gene are ENHRY and SYGVKD. CDR3 length: 14 amino acids. Trimming removed 10 bases at V and 0 bases at J, with 13 bases between. This CDR3 is CATKDTYSNQPQHF. The CDR3 coding sequence is TGTGCCACGAAAGACACCTATAGCAATCAGCCCCAGCATTTT.